These 8 T cell receptor beta chains were sequenced from one sample in a study of cytomegalovirus exposure and HLA in healthy donors. Vbeta (60) and Jbeta (13) primers were used in the PCR. TCRdb's table, derived via immunoSEQ multiplex PCR, lists solely in-frame clones and lacks some. The sample has some 110,000 clones, 70% to 80% seen once. The specimen sequenced was PBMCs. Receptor source: a boy younger than 18 in good health and CMV-seronegative.

This rearrangement joins TRBV7-6 to TRBJ2-7; 8 nucleotides line up with TRBD1. The CDR3 runs to 15 residues. V was pared by 1 base and J by 0 bases, with 2 bases of the junction left unmatched. Germline values: CDR1 SGHVS, CDR2 FNYEAQ. CDR3 sequence reads: CASSLGGQVSYEQYF. The CDR3 bases are TGTGCCAGCAGCTTAGGGGGACAGGTCTCCTACGAGCAGTACTTC.

With regard to this clone: Sequence at one end of the junction differs from germline and may be a read error. The chain joins TRBV6-5 to TRBJ2-2; 8 bases align to TRBD2. CDR3 length: 13 residues. Germline V gives CDR1 MNHEY, CDR2 SVGAGI. The DNA for the CDR3 is TGTGCCAGCAGGCTCGGGAGGGCCGGGGGGCTGTTTTTT. This encodes CASRLGRAGGLFF.

V usage is TRBV28 and J usage is TRBJ2-7; a possible D gene is TRBD1 (5 bases). Looked up from germline, CDR1 is MDHEN and CDR2 is SYDVKM. V was cut by 6 bases and J by 2 bases, with 14 bases left in between. This CDR3 has 14 residues. CDR3: CASSQPTVTYEQYF. The CDR3 DNA sequence: TGTGCCAGCAGCCAACCGACAGTCACCTACGAGCAGTACTTC. The variable domain in full, completed from reference TRBV28 and TRBJ2-7, reads DVKVTQSSRYLVKRTGEKVFLECVQDMDHENMFWYRQDPGLGLRLIYFSYDVKMKEKGDIPEGYSVSREKKERFSLILESASTNQTSMYLCASSQPTVTYEQYFGPGTRLTVT.

CDR3 in amino acids: CASSLGDFTEAFF. As DNA, the CDR3 is TGTGCCAGCAGCTTAGGCGACTTCACTGAAGCTTTCTTT. V gene TRBV7-9 combines with J gene TRBJ1-1; no clear D. The CDR3 totals 13 residues. Trimming cost V 1 base and J 4 bases, with 7 bases left between them. Germline V gene data show CDR1 as SEHNR and CDR2 as FQNEAQ (reference sequence). The full variable domain, in which reference TRBV7-9 and TRBJ1-1 provide the parts outside the CDR3, is DTGVSQNPRHKITKRGQNVTFRCDPISEHNRLYWYRQTLGQGPEFLTYFQNEAQLEKSRLLSDRFSAERPKGSFSTLEIQRTEQGDSAMYLCASSLGDFTEAFFGQGTRLTVV.

This sequence joins TRBV7-2 and TRBJ1-2, with 8 bases lining up with TRBD1. The CDR3 is made up of 15 amino acids. J gave up 6 bases and V 1 base, and 7 bases lay outside the gene matches. Germline CDR1 and CDR2: SGHTA and FQGNSA. Here the CDR3 DNA reads TGTGCCAGCAGCTTAGTTGGGGACAGGTCTAATGGCTACACCTTC. It codes for CASSLVGDRSNGYTF.

This clone occurred a few times. V is TRBV4-1 and J is TRBJ1-5; TRBD1 is a possible D gene (6 bases). Per germline, CDR1 MGHRA and CDR2 YSYEKL. The CDR3 loop spans 14 amino acids. Trimming took off 0 bases at V and 6 bases at J, with 9 bases between the two ends. The CDR3 protein is CASSQDSRGQPQHF. The CDR3 DNA is TGCGCCAGCAGCCAAGATTCCAGGGGTCAGCCCCAGCATTTT.

This chain uses TRBV9 with TRBJ2-7, with 10 bases that match TRBD1. CDR3 length equals 15 residues. V shed 2 bases and J 4 bases; nucleotides not matched to a gene: 6. Germline V CDR1 and CDR2: SGDLS, YYNGEE. The CDR3 coding sequence is TGTGCCAGCAGCGTCTCCGGGACAGGGGCTTACGAGCAGTACTTC. Its translation is CASSVSGTGAYEQYF.

The chain carries TRBV15 and TRBJ2-7; a weak D match, TRBD1 (5 bases). The CDR3 contains 14 residues. V was pared by 1 base and J by 7 bases, with 14 bases between. Looked up from germline, CDR1 is LNHNV and CDR2 is YYDKDF (reference sequence). The CDR3 reads CATSRVAGLGEQYF. Written as DNA, the CDR3 is TGTGCCACCAGCAGAGTGGCAGGGCTGGGGGAGCAGTACTTC.